This T cell receptor beta chain came from a study of CD8 T cells in ankylosing spondylitis. Scientists made TCR beta libraries using quantitative 5'-RACE with molecular barcodes. One entry per CDR3 protein results from TCRdb running MiXCR on the 5' RACE reads. The profile shows 340,000 or so distinct CDR3 sequences, roughly 15% of them singletons. About this clonotype: What it recognizes is unknown.

V was clipped by 3 bases and J by 4 bases, with 13 bases between them. Germline V gene data show CDR1 as SGDLS and CDR2 as YYNGEE. This CDR3 contains 15 residues. Regarding the study as a whole: Matched synovial fluid from ankylosing spondylitis patients was reported to be enriched for disease-linked clones. For ankylosing spondylitis blood, a TCR beta motif of 8 or 9 highly homologous variants appeared characteristic.

The V call is TRBV9, the J call TRBJ1-4; D may be TRBD1 (5 bases). The specimen was blood, either unsorted or a sorted T cell fraction (not recorded which). This clonotype was obtained from a male donor with ankylosing spondylitis or in good health (not recorded which). The CDR3 is CASSEGLTLNEKLFF. The CDR3 nucleotides read TGTGCCAGCAGCGAGGGGTTAACTCTTAATGAAAAACTGTTTTTT.